Listed below are T cell receptor beta chains from one sample, sequenced in a study of blood T cell repertoires in COVID-19. Profiling relied on immunoSEQ multiplex PCR, and the TCRdb table lists in-frame clones only, not all of them. The sample has 76,000 or so clones; less than 90% are singletons. What was sequenced was peripheral blood. All receptors derive from an elderly man in a cohort sampled during active COVID-19. The CDR3 runs from the conserved cysteine through the conserved F or W. The D gene is left open where the match is weak.

j_call: TRBJ2-3; d_call: .; v_call: TRBV5-1; cdr3_aa: CASSFRTLSDTQYF
j_call: TRBJ2-5; d_call: .; v_call: TRBV18; cdr3_aa: CASSPTTRTRQETQYF
j_call: TRBJ2-3; d_call: TRBD2; v_call: TRBV28; cdr3_aa: CASSFAGGNTDTQYF
j_call: TRBJ1-2; d_call: .; v_call: TRBV2; cdr3_aa: CASSGVWDSYYGYTF
j_call: TRBJ1-5; d_call: .; v_call: TRBV27; cdr3_aa: CASSRLNRGNQPQHF
j_call: TRBJ1-1; d_call: TRBD1; v_call: TRBV4-1; cdr3_aa: CASSPGGSMNTEAFF
j_call: TRBJ2-3; d_call: TRBD1; v_call: TRBV28; cdr3_aa: CASSPPGQGSNTQYF
j_call: TRBJ2-3; d_call: .; v_call: TRBV6-6; cdr3_aa: CASSWQGTDTQYF
j_call: TRBJ2-3; d_call: TRBD1; v_call: TRBV6-5; cdr3_aa: CASRRQGIGTDTQYF
j_call: TRBJ2-7; d_call: TRBD1; v_call: TRBV10-3; cdr3_aa: CAISGGQGVMAISYEQYF
j_call: TRBJ2-2; d_call: .; v_call: TRBV24-1; cdr3_aa: CATSGGQNTGELFF
j_call: TRBJ2-5; d_call: .; v_call: TRBV10-3; cdr3_aa: CAISDGGASRETQYF
j_call: TRBJ1-5; d_call: TRBD1; v_call: TRBV6-6; cdr3_aa: CASSYSGTENQPQHF
j_call: TRBJ2-5; d_call: .; v_call: TRBV6-5; cdr3_aa: CASNGEDLETQYF
j_call: TRBJ2-3; d_call: TRBD2; v_call: TRBV24-1; cdr3_aa: CATGLAGVNTQYF
j_call: TRBJ2-7; d_call: TRBD2; v_call: TRBV5-1; cdr3_aa: CASSSGGEQYF
j_call: TRBJ1-6; d_call: TRBD1; v_call: TRBV13; cdr3_aa: CASKLGQGVISPLHF
j_call: TRBJ2-2; d_call: TRBD1; v_call: TRBV7-8; cdr3_aa: CASSPSGQGAGELFF
j_call: TRBJ1-3; d_call: .; v_call: TRBV6-6; cdr3_aa: CASSYSGVSGNTIYF
j_call: TRBJ1-5; d_call: TRBD1; v_call: TRBV5-6; cdr3_aa: CASSKGQGSQPQHF
j_call: TRBJ2-7; d_call: TRBD2; v_call: TRBV7-2; cdr3_aa: CASSTGLAGHEQYF
j_call: TRBJ2-1; d_call: TRBD2; v_call: TRBV27; cdr3_aa: CASSLASGGVDEQFF
j_call: TRBJ2-2; d_call: .; v_call: TRBV11-2; cdr3_aa: CASSELGWTVDTGELFF
j_call: TRBJ2-3; d_call: .; v_call: TRBV12-3/TRBV12-4; cdr3_aa: CASSLGDTQYF
j_call: TRBJ2-3; d_call: TRBD2; v_call: TRBV4-1; cdr3_aa: CASSLPPGLVNTDTQYF
j_call: TRBJ1-3; d_call: TRBD1; v_call: TRBV6-2/TRBV6-3; cdr3_aa: CASSFLDRGNTIYF
j_call: TRBJ1-1; d_call: TRBD1; v_call: TRBV18; cdr3_aa: CASSQGQGRTEAFF
j_call: TRBJ1-1; d_call: .; v_call: TRBV5-1; cdr3_aa: CASSEGGISLEAFF
j_call: TRBJ1-4; d_call: .; v_call: TRBV19; cdr3_aa: CASRPLPSEKLFF
j_call: TRBJ2-5; d_call: TRBD2; v_call: TRBV7-8; cdr3_aa: CASSLRAQRSSGGEETQYF
j_call: TRBJ1-6; d_call: .; v_call: TRBV2; cdr3_aa: CASTGRDNSPLHF
j_call: TRBJ2-2; d_call: TRBD2; v_call: TRBV5-6; cdr3_aa: CASRSGTSGFGGELFF
j_call: TRBJ1-4; d_call: .; v_call: TRBV28; cdr3_aa: CASSLSYRLKVNEKLFF
j_call: TRBJ2-1; d_call: TRBD2; v_call: TRBV19; cdr3_aa: CASSVGASGNNEQFF
j_call: TRBJ2-3; d_call: TRBD1; v_call: TRBV18; cdr3_aa: CASSSQGNTDTQYF
j_call: TRBJ2-7; d_call: .; v_call: TRBV7-2; cdr3_aa: CASSFRTNTYEQYF
j_call: TRBJ2-3; d_call: TRBD1; v_call: TRBV10-3; cdr3_aa: CAIMEGTATDTQYF
j_call: TRBJ1-1; d_call: TRBD1; v_call: TRBV7-2; cdr3_aa: CASSAGQGGNTEAFF
j_call: TRBJ2-5; d_call: .; v_call: TRBV7-2; cdr3_aa: CASSLTWREETQYF
j_call: TRBJ1-1; d_call: TRBD1; v_call: TRBV27; cdr3_aa: CASSFLGTGGANEAFF
j_call: TRBJ2-7; d_call: TRBD1; v_call: TRBV7-2; cdr3_aa: CASSRDRATYEQYF
j_call: TRBJ2-5; d_call: .; v_call: TRBV9; cdr3_aa: CASSVGTQETQYF
j_call: TRBJ1-4; d_call: TRBD1; v_call: TRBV5-1; cdr3_aa: CASSAPGTGADEKLFF
j_call: TRBJ1-4; d_call: .; v_call: TRBV5-1; cdr3_aa: CASSGGTEVVEKLFF
j_call: TRBJ1-2; d_call: TRBD1; v_call: TRBV6-5; cdr3_aa: CASNNRGLVYGYTF
j_call: TRBJ2-3; d_call: .; v_call: TRBV11-2; cdr3_aa: CASSLGGPSADTQYF
j_call: TRBJ1-5; d_call: TRBD1; v_call: TRBV4-1; cdr3_aa: CASSQAGQGGNQPQHF
j_call: TRBJ2-2; d_call: TRBD2; v_call: TRBV27; cdr3_aa: CASRTGTTKNTGELFF
j_call: TRBJ2-2; d_call: .; v_call: TRBV28; cdr3_aa: CASRMLMDSNTGELFF
j_call: TRBJ1-1; d_call: .; v_call: TRBV25-1; cdr3_aa: CASRAPSGEAFF